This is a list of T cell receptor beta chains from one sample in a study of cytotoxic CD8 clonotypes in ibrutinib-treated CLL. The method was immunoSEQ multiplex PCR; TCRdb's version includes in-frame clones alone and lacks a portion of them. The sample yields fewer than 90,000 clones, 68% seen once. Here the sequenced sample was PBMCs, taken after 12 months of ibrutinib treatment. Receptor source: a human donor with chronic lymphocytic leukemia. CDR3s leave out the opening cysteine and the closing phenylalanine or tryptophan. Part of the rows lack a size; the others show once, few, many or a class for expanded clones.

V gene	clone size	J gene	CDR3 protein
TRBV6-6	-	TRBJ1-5	ASRRTGSHQPQH
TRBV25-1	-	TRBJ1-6	ASSEYRGLSSPLH
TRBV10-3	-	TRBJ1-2	AITSYGQGDYGYT
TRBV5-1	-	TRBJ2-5	ASSLALSGGPLEETQY
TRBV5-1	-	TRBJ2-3	ASSLEFQRGTDTQY
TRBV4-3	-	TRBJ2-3	ASSQWGLGTDTQY
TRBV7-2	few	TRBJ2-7	ASSRDRGETYEQY
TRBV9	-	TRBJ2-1	ASSDGTGDNEQF
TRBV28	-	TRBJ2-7	ASSSSPTGSPTSDY
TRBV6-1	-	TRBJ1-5	ASSYLGRQPQH
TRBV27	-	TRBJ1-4	ASSLQGTFGEKLF
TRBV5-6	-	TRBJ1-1	ASSIPGTSRWDTEAF
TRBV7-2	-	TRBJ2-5	ASSLEVAQY
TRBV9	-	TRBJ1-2	ASSVDRGIYT
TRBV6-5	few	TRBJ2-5	ASSAPGQGQETQY
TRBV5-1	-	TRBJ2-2	ASSQDSAFAGELF
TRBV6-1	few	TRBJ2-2	ASSGRTINTGELF